These 24 T cell receptor beta chains share one sample of origin, sequenced in a study of CD4 T cells in relation to SARS-CoV-2 and coronaviruses. Before the COVID-19 pandemic, during about 2011-2019, CD4+ T cells were taken from unexposed donors. The cells were cultured for about ten days before CD4+ T cells were isolated. Profiled with immunoSEQ multiplex PCR; TCRdb holds only in-frame clones, not every one. Here the sample spans roughly 24,000 clones, approximately 76% being singletons. No antigen has been assigned to these receptors. Sequencing was performed on CD4+ T cells from PBMCs, cultured in vitro. These receptors were taken from a human donor in good health.

The rearrangement joins TRBV7-3 to TRBJ1-6; no firm D call. This CDR3 contains 13 residues. Germline CDR1 reads SGHTA; CDR2 reads FQGTGA. The germline V and J ends were trimmed by 4 bases and 7 bases, with 8 bases remaining between them. CDR3 DNA: TGTGCCAGCAGCTCAAGCCAGAATTCACCCCTCCACTTT. It codes for CASSSSQNSPLHF.

The chain combines TRBV4-1 with TRBJ2-7; tentatively, D is TRBD2 (5 bases). Germline V gene data show CDR1 as MGHRA and CDR2 as YSYEKL. Trimming left V 3 bases short and J 7 bases short, with 10 bases between. This CDR3 comprises 12 residues. CDR3 coding DNA: TGCGCCAGCAGCCAGGGTTCGGGGGAGCAGTACTTC. This translates into CASSQGSGEQYF.

The rearrangement links TRBV19 to TRBJ1-5, with D uncertain. V was clipped by 8 bases and J by 0 bases, with 5 bases between them. Germline V gene lookup returns CDR1 LNHDA and CDR2 SQIVND (reference sequence). The CDR3 extends over 12 amino acids. The CDR3 here is CASRYSNQPQHF. CDR3 DNA: TGTGCCAGTCGATATAGCAATCAGCCCCAGCATTTT.

The rearrangement uses TRBV6-1 and TRBJ2-5; D gene ambiguous. This CDR3 has 14 amino acids. From germline, CDR1 is MNHNS and CDR2 SASEGT. V lost 3 bases to trimming and J lost 2 bases, with 10 bases between them. Written as DNA, the CDR3 is TGTGCCAGCAGTGACCGCAAGGGTCAAGAGACCCAGTACTTC. It encodes CASSDRKGQETQYF.

CDR3 sequence (DNA): TGTGCCTGGACTCCTAGGGGGGGACGTATAAGAAGGTCCTACGAGCAGTACTTC. Protein: CAWTPRGGRIRRSYEQYF. V usage is TRBV30 and J usage is TRBJ2-7, with D possibly matching TRBD2 (7 bases). Per germline, CDR1 GTSNPN and CDR2 SVGIG (reference sequence). With 4 bases removed from V and 1 base from J, the gap between germline ends came to 26 bases. The CDR3 is made up of 18 amino acids.

The gene calls are TRBV6-6 and TRBJ2-5; D might be TRBD1 (6 bases). Between the trimmed V and J ends, which lost 5 bases and 4 bases, there was a span of 20 bases. The CDR3 sequence is 16 residues long. CDR1 is MNHNY, CDR2 SVGAGI, per germline (reference sequence). The CDR3 sequence: CASSRGAQGSVETQYF. The CDR3 region has the DNA TGTGCCAGCAGTCGAGGGGCACAGGGTTCGGTAGAGACCCAGTACTTC.

This clone was detected only a few times. This chain uses TRBV7-3 with TRBJ2-2; D unclear. Trimming took 5 bases from V and 2 from J, leaving 15 bases between them. CDR1 and CDR2 from the germline V gene are SGHTA and FQGTGA. This CDR3 is built from 16 residues. CDR3 region: CASSRLPAGNTGELFF. DNA for the CDR3: TGTGCCAGCAGCCGCCTCCCGGCCGGAAACACCGGGGAGCTGTTTTTT.

This clone was detected a few times. The V gene is TRBV11-2, the J gene TRBJ1-2; a possible D gene is TRBD1 (5 bases). Per the germline V gene, CDR1 is SGHAT and CDR2 is FQNNGV. The CDR3 is made up of 13 amino acids. V was trimmed by 5 bases and J by 8 bases, leaving 15 bases between them. This CDR3 is CASSRPYRRGYTF. DNA for the CDR3: TGTGCCAGCAGCCGTCCTTACAGGCGGGGCTACACCTTC.

The rearrangement uses TRBV30 and TRBJ1-5, with 7 bases lining up with TRBD1. J gave up 7 bases and V 1 base, and 10 bases lay outside the gene matches. The V gene's germline CDR1 is GTSNPN and CDR2 SVGIG (reference sequence). CDR3 length: 15 amino acids. The CDR3, as DNA: TGTGCCTGGAGTGCCTCCGGGACAGTCACACAGCCCCAGCATTTT. Encoded protein: CAWSASGTVTQPQHF.

The CDR3 protein is CASSLGISSGNHEQYF. The CDR3 region has the DNA TGTGCCAGCAGCTTGGGGATATCTAGCGGGAATCACGAGCAGTACTTC. The V and J genes are TRBV5-4 and TRBJ2-7, with 9 bases that match TRBD2. The CDR3 is 16 residues long. Trimming took 0 bases from V and 5 from J; bases not matched to a gene: 9. CDR1 and CDR2 (germline): SGHNT, YYREEE (reference sequence).

This sequence joins TRBV9 and TRBJ2-7, with D possibly being TRBD1 or TRBD2 (5 bases each). CDR1 is SGDLS, CDR2 YYNGEE, per germline. V was pared by 4 bases and J by 2 bases, with 13 bases between. The CDR3 has 14 residues. CDR3 nucleotides: TGTGCCAGCAGCTCGACCGGGACGACCTACGAGCAGTACTTC. Amino acid sequence: CASSSTGTTYEQYF.

This chain joins TRBV20-1 and TRBJ1-5; no definite D call. The ends were cut back, 3 bases at V and 5 bases at J, with 14 bases in the middle. From germline, CDR1 is DFQATT and CDR2 SNEGSKA (reference sequence). The CDR3 has 14 amino acids. The DNA for the CDR3 is TGCAGTGCTAGTCCCAGAGCACCTGATCAGCCCCAGCATTTT. This gives the protein CSASPRAPDQPQHF.

This chain connects TRBV18 to TRBJ2-3; TRBD2 matches at 9 bases. There are 17 residues in the CDR3. The ends lost 4 bases at V and 3 bases at J; junction bases unmatched: 11. The germline V gene has CDR1 KGHSH and CDR2 LQKENI. The CDR3 sequence: CASSRLVAGDGTDTQYF. The CDR3 coding sequence is TGTGCCAGCTCACGTCTAGTAGCGGGAGATGGGACAGATACGCAGTATTTT.

The chain is built from TRBV2 and TRBJ2-7, with D possibly TRBD2 on 7 matching bases. The CDR3 length is 15 residues. Looked up from germline, CDR1 is SNHLY and CDR2 is FYNNEI. V was pared by 3 bases and J by 2 bases, with 14 bases between. The CDR3 DNA reads TGTGCCAGCAGTGAGTCTGGGGGGGGCCCCTACGAGCAGTACTTC. Its translation is CASSESGGGPYEQYF.

The rearrangement joins TRBV30 to TRBJ1-1; D not certain. The CDR3 has 13 amino acids. The ends were cut back, 0 bases at V and 4 bases at J, with 9 bases in the middle. Germline V gene data show CDR1 as GTSNPN and CDR2 as SVGIG (reference sequence). The CDR3 bases are TGTGCCTGGAGTGTATATGGAAGCACTGAAGCTTTCTTT. Translated, it gives CAWSVYGSTEAFF.

This chain uses TRBV2 with TRBJ1-4; 10 bases align to TRBD1. The length of the CDR3 is 16 residues. In germline, CDR1 is SNHLY, CDR2 FYNNEI. After removal of 8 bases from V and 0 bases from J, the junction contained 6 bases not matched to a gene. The CDR3 sequence: CASVRDRGATNEKLFF. CDR3 DNA sequence: TGTGCCAGCGTCCGGGACAGGGGTGCAACTAATGAAAAACTGTTTTTT.

The J gene is TRBJ2-5, the V gene TRBV4-1; the D gene is possibly TRBD1 (5 bases). V was cut by 0 bases and J by 1 base, with 9 bases left in between. CDR1 is MGHRA, CDR2 YSYEKL, per germline. The CDR3 is 15 amino acids. The DNA for the CDR3 is TGCGCCAGCAGCCAAGACAATGGGGCCCAAGAGACCCAGTACTTC. Translation: CASSQDNGAQETQYF.

This sequence joins TRBV5-6 and TRBJ2-5; 9 bases agree with TRBD1. CDR1 and CDR2 (germline): SGHDT, YYEEEE. V was clipped by 5 bases and J by 5 bases; unmatched bases: 10. This CDR3 is 15 amino acids long. The CDR3: CASSLGTGLMETQYF. CDR3 nucleotides: TGTGCCAGCAGTCTCGGGACAGGGCTGATGGAGACCCAGTACTTC.

V and J are TRBV19 and TRBJ2-5; 9 positions agree with TRBD1. The V gene end was trimmed by 5 bases and the J gene end by 5 bases; junction bases not matched to a gene: 18. The length of the CDR3 is 18 residues. In germline, CDR1 is LNHDA, CDR2 SQIVND (reference sequence). The CDR3 protein is CASSRDRVRSSVPETQYF. DNA of the CDR3: TGTGCCAGTAGTCGGGACAGGGTTCGGTCATCTGTGCCGGAGACCCAGTACTTC.

The V call is TRBV5-1, the J call TRBJ1-1; D gene ambiguous. CDR1 is SGHRS, CDR2 YFSETQ, per germline. The CDR3 sequence is 15 residues long. The V end was cut by 0 bases, the J end by 0 bases, with 9 bases between. CDR3 bases: TGCGCCAGCAGCTTGGCGGGATATTTGAACACTGAAGCTTTCTTT. It yields the protein CASSLAGYLNTEAFF.

This clone came up a few times. The chain combines TRBV7-8 with TRBJ2-2; D not resolved. V was clipped by 3 bases and J by 7 bases, with 6 bases between them. CDR1 and CDR2 from the germline V gene are SGHVS and FQNEAQ. This CDR3 region has 12 residues. The CDR3 protein is CASSLNIGELFF. The CDR3 coding sequence is TGTGCCAGCAGCTTGAATATCGGGGAGCTGTTTTTT.

The chain links TRBV25-1 to TRBJ2-1; D is unresolved. The germline V and J ends were trimmed by 2 bases and 4 bases, with 18 bases remaining between them. This CDR3 comprises 17 residues. Germline-derived CDR1 and CDR2 are MGHDK and SYGVNS. The CDR3 nucleotides are TGTGCCAGCAGTGAAAAGGACCCGAAAATTAGATACAATGAGCAGTTCTTC. Its protein is CASSEKDPKIRYNEQFF.

The chain uses TRBV3-1 (or the pseudogene TRBV3-2) and TRBJ1-1, with TRBD1 matching 8 bases. Germline lookup yields CDR1 LGHDT and CDR2 YNNKEL (reference sequence). The CDR3 covers 14 residues. Trimming cost V 4 bases and J 1 base; bases outside gene matches: 2. CDR3 residues: CASSLGTGNTEAFF. The DNA of the CDR3 is TGTGCCAGCAGCCTCGGGACAGGGAACACTGAAGCTTTCTTT.

This clone was counted between two and nine times. This chain connects TRBV1 to TRBJ2-6; the DNA was not used to check the table's D call, TRBD1. TRBV1 is marked as a pseudogene. This CDR3 is built from 19 residues. The CDR3 sequence is CTSSLPKGTLPVGANVLTF. In DNA form, the CDR3 reads TGCACCAGCAGCCTCCCTAAGGGGACACTCCCGGTTGGGGCCAACGTCCTGACTTTC.